The present TCR beta chain was sequenced within a study of blood T cell repertoires in COVID-19. This CDR3 is 12 amino acids long. J lost 16 bases, V lost 5 bases, and 10 bases had no gene match. Germline V gives CDR1 MNHEY, CDR2 SVGAGI. Original processing notes: Amplification with reference gene primers provided the estimates of nucleated cell counts. TCRdb's copy holds only in-frame clones and misses some; the assay was immunoSEQ multiplex PCR. From that table come the V and J calls and clone size; the DNA was used to work out D and trimming. The table has about 320,000 clones, roughly 85% seen once.

The specimen sequenced was peripheral blood. This chain joins TRBV6-5 and TRBJ2-4, with 8 bases matching TRBD2. This TCR derives from a human donor in a cohort sampled during active COVID-19. CDR3 nucleotide sequence: TGTGCCAGCAGTCCGCCGGGACTAGGTTTATACTTC. Its translation: CASSPPGLGLYF.